A selection of T cell receptor beta chains follows, all from one sample in a study of cytomegalovirus exposure and HLA in healthy donors. Generated by immunoSEQ multiplex PCR, the TCRdb table keeps only in-frame clones and is missing some. The sample lists hundreds of thousands of clones, 86% occurring once. The sample comprised PBMCs. The receptors come from a woman between 18 and 29 years old in good health and CMV-seronegative. The CDR3 runs from the conserved cysteine through the conserved F or W. Each record gives: CDR3 length, J gene, clone size, D gene, V gene, CDR3 DNA, CDR3 protein. The D gene is left open where the match is weak. Clone size is given for some rows only: seen once, a few or many times, or a class if the clone is expanded.

cdr3_length: 15
j_call: TRBJ2-6
clone_size: .
d_call: .
v_call: TRBV5-1
cdr3_nt: TGCGCCAGCAGCGCCCCGGGGGTCGGGGCCAACGTCCTGACTTTC
cdr3_aa: CASSAPGVGANVLTF

cdr3_length: 16
j_call: TRBJ2-7
clone_size: once
d_call: TRBD1
v_call: TRBV14
cdr3_nt: TGTGCCAGCAGCCGACCCACCGGGACAGGGGGGTACGAGCAGTACTTC
cdr3_aa: CASSRPTGTGGYEQYF

cdr3_length: 12
j_call: TRBJ1-1
clone_size: .
d_call: TRBD1
v_call: TRBV7-8
cdr3_nt: TGTGCCAGCAGCCCCGAGGACAGGGAAGCTTTCTTT
cdr3_aa: CASSPEDREAFF

cdr3_length: 12
j_call: TRBJ2-7
clone_size: .
d_call: .
v_call: TRBV6-5
cdr3_nt: TGTGCCAGCAGTTCGAGGGACTACGAGCAGTACTTC
cdr3_aa: CASSSRDYEQYF

cdr3_length: 14
j_call: TRBJ2-7
clone_size: once
d_call: TRBD1
v_call: TRBV30
cdr3_nt: TGTGCCTGGAGTGTAAGGACAGGGAAGGCCGAGCAGTACTTC
cdr3_aa: CAWSVRTGKAEQYF

cdr3_length: 15
j_call: TRBJ1-2
clone_size: .
d_call: .
v_call: TRBV4-1
cdr3_nt: TGCGCCAGCAGCCAAGACTCGGTTACTAACTATGGCTACACCTTC
cdr3_aa: CASSQDSVTNYGYTF

cdr3_length: 15
j_call: TRBJ1-1
clone_size: once
d_call: .
v_call: TRBV5-1
cdr3_nt: TGCGCCAGCAGCGCTGCAGGGAGCGGGAGCACTGAAGCTTTCTTT
cdr3_aa: CASSAAGSGSTEAFF

cdr3_length: 14
j_call: TRBJ2-7
clone_size: .
d_call: TRBD1
v_call: TRBV27
cdr3_nt: TGTGCCAGCAGTTTAGGGACAGGGTACTACGAGCAGTACTTC
cdr3_aa: CASSLGTGYYEQYF

cdr3_length: 14
j_call: TRBJ2-5
clone_size: .
d_call: .
v_call: TRBV2
cdr3_nt: TGTGCCAGCAGTGAAGTGTGGCTCCAAGAGACCCAGTACTTC
cdr3_aa: CASSEVWLQETQYF

cdr3_length: 14
j_call: TRBJ1-1
clone_size: .
d_call: .
v_call: TRBV27
cdr3_nt: TGTGCCAGCAGCTCCCCGGGGTTGAACACTGAAGCTTTCTTT
cdr3_aa: CASSSPGLNTEAFF